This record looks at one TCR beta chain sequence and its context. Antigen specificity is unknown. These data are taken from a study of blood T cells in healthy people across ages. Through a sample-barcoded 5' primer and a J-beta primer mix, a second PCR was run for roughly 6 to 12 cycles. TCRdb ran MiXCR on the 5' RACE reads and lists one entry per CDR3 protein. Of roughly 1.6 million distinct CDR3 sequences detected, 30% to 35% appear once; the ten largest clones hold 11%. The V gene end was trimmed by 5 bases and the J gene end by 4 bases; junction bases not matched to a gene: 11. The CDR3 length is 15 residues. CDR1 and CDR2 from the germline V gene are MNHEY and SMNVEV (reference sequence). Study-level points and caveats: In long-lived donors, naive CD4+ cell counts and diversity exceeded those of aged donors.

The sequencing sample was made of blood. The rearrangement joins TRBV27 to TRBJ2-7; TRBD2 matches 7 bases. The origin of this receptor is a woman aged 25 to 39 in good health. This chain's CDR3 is CASSPGRVTHYEQYF. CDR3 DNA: TGTGCCAGCAGTCCTGGGAGGGTAACCCATTACGAGCAGTACTTC.